One sample yielded the 7 T cell receptor beta chains listed below, sequenced in a study of shared clonotypes between healthy human individuals. Here immunoSEQ multiplex PCR was the method, and the copy in TCRdb shows in-frame clones only, minus some. The sample consists of some 2,500,000 clones, approximately 94% of them appearing once. The sample was naive CD4+ T cells from PBMCs. Subset indicated: CD45RA+ positively selected. The receptors derive from a man younger than 35 in good health. Some clones in this sample may be carry-over from other donors' samples.

The chain couples TRBV28 to TRBJ1-5; TRBD1 matches 10 bases. The CDR3 runs 14 residues. The junction had 5 bases not matched to a gene; V was cut back by 6 bases and J by 6 bases. Germline V gives CDR1 MDHEN, CDR2 SYDVKM. In nucleotides, the CDR3 is TGTGCCAGCAGGCGACAGGGGGCGGGTCAGCCCCAGCATTTT. This sequence encodes CASRRQGAGQPQHF.

The chain employs TRBV30 and TRBJ1-3; weak D call: TRBD1 (6 bases). There are 15 residues in the CDR3. V shed 2 bases and J shed 5 bases, with 16 bases lying between them. The germline V gene encodes CDR1 GTSNPN and CDR2 SVGIG (reference sequence). CDR3 residues: CAWSTRTAGRNTIYF. The DNA of the CDR3 is TGTGCCTGGAGTACAAGGACAGCCGGTCGAAACACCATATATTTT. The full variable domain, completed using reference TRBV30 and TRBJ1-3, is SQTIHQWPATLVQPVGSPLSLECTVEGTSNPNLYWYRQAAGRGLQLLFYSVGIGQISSEVPQNLSASRPQDRQFILSSKKLLLSDSGFYLCAWSTRTAGRNTIYFGEGSWLTVV.

J is TRBJ2-7 and V is TRBV6-1; 8 bases are a match to TRBD1. The CDR3 has 14 amino acids. The V gene's germline CDR1 is MNHNS and CDR2 SASEGT. After removal of 3 bases from V and 3 bases from J, the junction contained 4 bases not matched to a gene. The CDR3 loop is CASSDTGTGYEQYF. CDR3 nucleotide sequence: TGTGCCAGCAGTGACACCGGGACAGGCTACGAGCAGTACTTC.

V and J are TRBV5-5 and TRBJ2-5; D remains ambiguous. V lost 1 base and J lost 1, with 5 bases in between. CDR1 is SGHKS and CDR2 is YYEKEE in the germline V gene (reference sequence). The CDR3 is 13 residues long. This CDR3 reads CASSLFSQETQYF. CDR3 sequence (DNA): TGTGCCAGCAGCTTGTTCAGCCAAGAGACCCAGTACTTC.

The chain employs TRBV5-4 and TRBJ2-2, with 10 bases that match TRBD2. CDR3 length: 15 residues. Germline CDR1 is SGHNT and CDR2 is YYREEE (reference sequence). Unmatched junction bases numbered 7, after V lost 4 bases and J lost 7 bases. Written as DNA, the CDR3 is TGTGCCAGCAGCCCGACCCTAGCGGGAGTCGGGGAGCTGTTTTTT. Amino acid sequence: CASSPTLAGVGELFF. The full variable domain, its missing parts supplied by reference TRBV5-4 and TRBJ2-2, is ETGVTQSPTHLIKTRGQQVTLRCSSQSGHNTVSWYQQALGQGPQFIFQYYREEENGRGNFPPRFSGLQFPNYSSELNVNALELDDSALYLCASSPTLAGVGELFFGEGSRLTVL.

This chain joins TRBV15 and TRBJ2-5; 9 nucleotides align to TRBD1. Germline CDR1 is LNHNV and CDR2 is YYDKDF (reference sequence). This CDR3 is 12 amino acids long. The V and J ends lost 9 bases and 5 bases, in that order; junction bases with no gene match: 4. The CDR3 loop is CATGDRVETQYF. CDR3 DNA: TGTGCCACTGGGGACAGGGTCGAGACCCAGTACTTC.

The J gene is TRBJ2-1, the V gene TRBV19, with a tentative D call TRBD2 (6 bases). V lost 8 bases to trimming and J lost 6 bases, with 20 bases between them. The CDR3 is made up of 15 amino acids. Germline loops: CDR1 LNHDA, CDR2 SQIVND (reference sequence). The CDR3, as DNA: TGTGCCAGTCGATGGGGCGGGACCAAGGGCAATGAGCAGTTCTTC. Its translation: CASRWGGTKGNEQFF.